These T cell receptor beta chains were read from a single sample in a study of T cell repertoires in cytomegalovirus infection. Antigens for these TCRs are unknown. From the reads, TCRdb called clonotypes with MiXCR, one entry per CDR3 protein. The sample yields about 220,000 distinct CDR3 sequences, roughly 34% seen once. The sequenced sample was CD8+ T cells from cultured PBMCs, obtained from culture after CMV antigen stimulation. These receptors were obtained from a human donor in good health (CMV status not recorded). Some clones in this sample may be carry-over from other donors' samples. Each CDR3 is given with its conserved first and last residue. D genes are given only for firm matches. The size field is filled for only some rows; it gives once, few, many or a size class.

J	D	V	size	DNA	CDR3
TRBJ2-7	TRBD1	TRBV4-1	.	TGCGCCAGCAGCCAAGAGGGACAGGGTCCGAGCTCCTACGAGCAGTACTTC	CASSQEGQGPSSYEQYF
TRBJ2-7	.	TRBV7-4	.	TGTGCCAGCAGCTCGGAAGGGGGGTCGGTCTACGAGCAGTACTTC	CASSSEGGSVYEQYF
TRBJ2-1	TRBD2	TRBV7-8	few	TGTGCCAGCAGCCCCGGACGCGGGGGGGCCTACAATGAGCAGTTCTTC	CASSPGRGGAYNEQFF
TRBJ2-1	TRBD2	TRBV9	.	TGTGCCAGCAGCCAAACTAGCGGGAGGACCAATGAGCAGTTCTTC	CASSQTSGRTNEQFF
TRBJ2-1	.	TRBV19	.	TGTGCCAGTAGTATCGGGGGGGACAGGGATTTCGATGAGCAGTTCTTC	CASSIGGDRDFDEQFF
TRBJ2-7	TRBD1	TRBV10-3	few	TGTGCCATTGCAGGGGGTCTGAACTACGAGCAGTACTTC	CAIAGGLNYEQYF
TRBJ2-1	.	TRBV10-3	many	TGTGCCATCAGTGAGGGGGGTAGCGGCCACCTTGAGCAGTTCTTC	CAISEGGSGHLEQFF
TRBJ2-1	TRBD2	TRBV3-1	.	TGTGCCAGCAGCCAAGAGAGGGCTAGCGGGAGGCTTGAGCAGTTCTTC	CASSQERASGRLEQFF
TRBJ2-1	TRBD2	TRBV27	.	TGTGCCAGCAGTCTAGCGGGAGAAGGGGATGAGCAGTTCTTC	CASSLAGEGDEQFF
TRBJ2-2	.	TRBV5-1	.	TGCGCCAGCAGCTCCCGGACGGCGAAGAACACCGGGGAGCTGTTTTTT	CASSSRTAKNTGELFF
TRBJ2-3	.	TRBV20-1	.	TGCAGTGCTAGAGTGTTGTACGACACAGATACGCAGTATTTT	CSARVLYDTDTQYF
TRBJ2-5	.	TRBV7-8	many	TGTGCCAGCAGCTTAGGGACTACCCAAGAGACCCAGTACTTC	CASSLGTTQETQYF
TRBJ1-5	.	TRBV7-4	.	TGTGCCAGCAGCTCCGGGGCGGATCAGCCCCAGCATTTT	CASSSGADQPQHF
TRBJ2-5	.	TRBV28	once	TGTGCCAGCAGTTTACGAGGGGCAGAGACCCAGTACTTC	CASSLRGAETQYF
TRBJ1-6	.	TRBV4-2	.	TGTGCCAGCAGCCAAGAGGGAGCGGGTTCACCCCTCCACTTT	CASSQEGAGSPLHF
TRBJ2-1	TRBD2	TRBV4-1	.	TGCGCCAGCACTTCGGGAGGGCGGAGTGAGCAGTTCTTC	CASTSGGRSEQFF
TRBJ2-2	.	TRBV7-4	.	TGTGCCAGCAGCTTAGGCACTAGCCGATACACCGGGGAGCTGTTTTTT	CASSLGTSRYTGELFF
TRBJ2-1	TRBD2	TRBV27	.	TGTGCCAGCAGTTTATCTAGCGGGAGGTTAGGTGAGCAGTTCTTC	CASSLSSGRLGEQFF
TRBJ2-7	TRBD2	TRBV7-8	many	TGTGCCAGCAGCCAGGGGCTAGCGGGGGGAACCACACCCTACGAGCAGTACTTC	CASSQGLAGGTTPYEQYF
TRBJ2-2	.	TRBV19	few	TGTGCCAGTGGGGGGGACACTTCGAACACCGGGGAGCTGTTTTTT	CASGGDTSNTGELFF
TRBJ2-2	.	TRBV27	.	TGTGCCAGCAGTTTAGGATCCCCGTTCACCGGGGAGCTGTTTTTT	CASSLGSPFTGELFF
TRBJ2-5	TRBD2	TRBV7-2	many	TGTGCCAGCAGCTCCCTAGGCGGGGGGGCCCGGGAGACCCAGTACTTC	CASSSLGGGARETQYF
TRBJ2-6	.	TRBV20-1	once	TGCAGTGCTAGAGATTTGACAGGCCCTCCCTCTGGGGCCAACGTCCTGACTTTC	CSARDLTGPPSGANVLTF
TRBJ2-7	TRBD2	TRBV5-3	.	TGTGCCAGCAGCTTGGGAGGGAGGAGCTCCTACGAGCAGTACTTC	CASSLGGRSSYEQYF
TRBJ1-1	TRBD1	TRBV9	.	TGTGCCAGCAGCGTAGGTCTCTCGGGCAGGGGGCCCGGTGGCACTGAAGCTTTCTTT	CASSVGLSGRGPGGTEAFF
TRBJ1-1	.	TRBV7-2	few	TGTGCCAGCTCGGTGGGCTCAGGGATGAACACTGAAGCTTTCTTT	CASSVGSGMNTEAFF
TRBJ2-5	.	TRBV12-3/TRBV12-4	few	TGTGCCAGCAGAGCTGGGGGACAAGAGACCCAGTACTTC	CASRAGGQETQYF
TRBJ1-1	.	TRBV7-3	.	TGTGCCAGCAGCTTAGGGTCGCAGGGTAAAGCTTTCTTT	CASSLGSQGKAFF
TRBJ2-1	.	TRBV13	.	TGTGCCAGCAGCCCGTCTGGGGGGCCTGAGCAGTTCTTC	CASSPSGGPEQFF
TRBJ2-1	TRBD2	TRBV10-3	.	TGTGCCATCAGTGAGTCGAGAAGCGGGAGGGTCAATGAGCAGTTCTTC	CAISESRSGRVNEQFF
TRBJ1-5	.	TRBV7-2	.	TGTGCAAGCAGCTTTTACAGGACTTTTAGAAATCAGCCCCAGCATTTT	CASSFYRTFRNQPQHF
TRBJ2-3	.	TRBV7-3	few	TGTGCCAGCAGCTCCCACCACACAGATACGCAGTATTTT	CASSSHHTDTQYF
TRBJ2-7	.	TRBV7-6	.	TGTGCCAGCAGCTTAGAGGTAGGGTACCTCTACGAGCAGTACTTC	CASSLEVGYLYEQYF
TRBJ2-5	.	TRBV2	few	TGTGCCAGCAGTGAAGCGCCCCCCGGAGAGACCCAGTACTTC	CASSEAPPGETQYF
TRBJ2-7	TRBD1	TRBV11-1	.	TGTGCCAGCAGCTTCGCCGGGACAGTCTACGAGCAGTACTTC	CASSFAGTVYEQYF
TRBJ2-1	TRBD1	TRBV4-1	.	TGCGCCAGCAGCCCCGGGACAGGGGGTGGTGAGCAGTTCTTC	CASSPGTGGGEQFF
TRBJ1-5	TRBD1	TRBV12-3/TRBV12-4	few	TGTGCCAGCAGTTTTCAGGGGGGAAGTCAGCCCCAGCATTTT	CASSFQGGSQPQHF
TRBJ2-5	.	TRBV6-1	few	TGTGCCAGCAGTGAAGTCAGAAGAGGGGGAGAGACCCAGTACTTC	CASSEVRRGGETQYF
TRBJ2-2	.	TRBV25-1	.	TGTGCCAGCAGTGACAGGGGGAGGGACACCGGGGAGCTGTTTTTT	CASSDRGRDTGELFF
TRBJ2-1	.	TRBV6-6	.	TGTGCCAGCAGTTACTCCCCCGGCAATGAGCAGTTCTTC	CASSYSPGNEQFF
TRBJ2-2	.	TRBV12-3/TRBV12-4	.	TGTGCCAGCAGGACCACGATGAACACCGGGGAGCTGTTTTTT	CASRTTMNTGELFF
TRBJ1-5	.	TRBV7-3	.	TGTGCCAGCAGCTTTCTCTGCGGACAAGGATCAATAAATCAGCCCCAGCATTTT	CASSFLCGQGSINQPQHF
TRBJ2-3	TRBD2	TRBV15	once	TGTGCCACCAGCCCACCCCTTAGGACTAGCGAAGCAGATACGCAGTATTTT	CATSPPLRTSEADTQYF
TRBJ2-1	TRBD1	TRBV11-2	few	TGTGCCAGCAGCCCTATTGCGGGACAGGACTACAATGAGCAGTTCTTC	CASSPIAGQDYNEQFF
TRBJ2-7	TRBD2	TRBV3-1	.	TGTGCCAGCAGCCAAGATCGTCCCGGGAGGACTTCCTACGAGCAGTACTTC	CASSQDRPGRTSYEQYF
TRBJ2-7	TRBD1	TRBV6-8	.	TGTGCCAGCAGTTTTGGGACAGGGGAAAGCGAGCAGTACTTC	CASSFGTGESEQYF